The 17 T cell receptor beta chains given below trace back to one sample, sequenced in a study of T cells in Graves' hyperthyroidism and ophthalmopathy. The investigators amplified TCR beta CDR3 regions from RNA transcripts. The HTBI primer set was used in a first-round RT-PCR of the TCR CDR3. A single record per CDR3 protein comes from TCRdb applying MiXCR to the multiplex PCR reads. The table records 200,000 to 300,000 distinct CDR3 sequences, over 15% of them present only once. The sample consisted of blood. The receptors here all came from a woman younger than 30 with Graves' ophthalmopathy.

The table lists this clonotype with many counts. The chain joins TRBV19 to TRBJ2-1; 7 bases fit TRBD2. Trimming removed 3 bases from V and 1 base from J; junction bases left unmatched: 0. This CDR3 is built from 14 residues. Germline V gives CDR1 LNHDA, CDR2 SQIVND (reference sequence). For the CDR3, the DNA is TGTGCCAGTAGTATGCGGGAGTCCTACAATGAGCAGTTCTTC. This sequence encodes CASSMRESYNEQFF.

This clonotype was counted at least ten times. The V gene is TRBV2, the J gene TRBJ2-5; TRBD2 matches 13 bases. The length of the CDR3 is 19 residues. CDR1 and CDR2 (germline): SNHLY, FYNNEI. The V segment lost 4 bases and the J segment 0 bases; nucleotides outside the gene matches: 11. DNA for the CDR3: TGTGCCAGCAGTGCGTCGGAAACTAGCGGGAGGGGCAACCAAGAGACCCAGTACTTC. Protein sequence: CASSASETSGRGNQETQYF.

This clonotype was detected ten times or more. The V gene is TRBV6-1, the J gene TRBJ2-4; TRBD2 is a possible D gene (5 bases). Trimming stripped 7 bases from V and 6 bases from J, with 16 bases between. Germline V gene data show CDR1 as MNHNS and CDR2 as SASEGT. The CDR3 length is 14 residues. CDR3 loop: CASTAGKTGNIQYF. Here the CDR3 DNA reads TGTGCCAGCACCGCGGGCAAAACGGGAAACATTCAGTACTTC.

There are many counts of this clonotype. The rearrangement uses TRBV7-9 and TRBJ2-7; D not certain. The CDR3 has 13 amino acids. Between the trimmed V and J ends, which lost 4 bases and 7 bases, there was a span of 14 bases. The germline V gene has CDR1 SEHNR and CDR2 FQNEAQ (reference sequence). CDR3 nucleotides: TGTGCCAGCAGCTACTCCCCGGAGATAGAGCAGTACTTC. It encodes CASSYSPEIEQYF.

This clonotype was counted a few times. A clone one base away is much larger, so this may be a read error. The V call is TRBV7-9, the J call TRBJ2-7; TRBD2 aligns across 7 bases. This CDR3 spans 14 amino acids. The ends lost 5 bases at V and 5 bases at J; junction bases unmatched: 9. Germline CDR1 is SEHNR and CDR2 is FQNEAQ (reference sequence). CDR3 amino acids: CASSQSDGGNEQYF. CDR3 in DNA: TGTGCCAGCAGCCAGTCGGACGGGGGGAACGAGCAGTACTTC.

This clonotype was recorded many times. The chain's CDR3 is CASSYDRAHSGYTF. The CDR3 DNA reads TGTGCCAGCAGCTACGACCGGGCTCACAGCGGCTACACCTTC. This chain links TRBV11-2 with TRBJ1-2; D not resolved. The CDR3 totals 14 residues. Germline V gives CDR1 SGHAT, CDR2 FQNNGV. Trimming removed 4 bases from V and 8 bases from J, with 17 bases in between.

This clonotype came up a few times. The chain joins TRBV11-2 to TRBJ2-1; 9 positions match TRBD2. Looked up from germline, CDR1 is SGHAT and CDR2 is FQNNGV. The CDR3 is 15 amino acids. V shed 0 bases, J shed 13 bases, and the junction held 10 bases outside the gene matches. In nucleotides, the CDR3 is TGTGCCAGCAGCTTAGAGACTAGCGGACACTACGCCCAGTTCTTC. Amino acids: CASSLETSGHYAQFF.

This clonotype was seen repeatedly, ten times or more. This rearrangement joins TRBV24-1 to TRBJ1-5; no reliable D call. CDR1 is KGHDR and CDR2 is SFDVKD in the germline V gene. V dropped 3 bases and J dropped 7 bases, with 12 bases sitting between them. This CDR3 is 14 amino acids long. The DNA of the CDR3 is TGTGCCACCAGTGATCGGGGATTCGGACAGCCCCAGCATTTT. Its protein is CATSDRGFGQPQHF.

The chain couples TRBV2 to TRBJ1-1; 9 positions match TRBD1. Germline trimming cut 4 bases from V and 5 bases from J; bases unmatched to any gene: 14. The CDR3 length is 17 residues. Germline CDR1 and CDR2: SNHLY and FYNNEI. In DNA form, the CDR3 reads TGTGCCAGCAGTGCCTGGGGACAGGGCGTGTTGGGGACTGAAGCTTTCTTT. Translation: CASSAWGQGVLGTEAFF.

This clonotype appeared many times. In DNA form, the CDR3 reads TGTGCCAGCAGCTTAGGACTAGCGGGGGGGGTCCAAGAGACCCAGTACTTC. This gives the protein CASSLGLAGGVQETQYF. This chain links TRBV7-2 with TRBJ2-5; TRBD2 aligns across 14 bases. The ends lost 1 base at V and 1 base at J; junction bases unmatched: 2. This CDR3 region has 17 residues. Germline CDR1 reads SGHTA; CDR2 reads FQGNSA.

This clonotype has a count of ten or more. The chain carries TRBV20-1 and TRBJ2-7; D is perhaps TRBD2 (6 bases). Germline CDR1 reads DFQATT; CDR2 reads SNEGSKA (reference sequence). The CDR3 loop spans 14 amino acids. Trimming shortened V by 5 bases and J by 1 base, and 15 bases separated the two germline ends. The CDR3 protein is CSAADGGRSYEQYF. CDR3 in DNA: TGCAGTGCTGCGGATGGGGGGAGATCCTACGAGCAGTACTTC.

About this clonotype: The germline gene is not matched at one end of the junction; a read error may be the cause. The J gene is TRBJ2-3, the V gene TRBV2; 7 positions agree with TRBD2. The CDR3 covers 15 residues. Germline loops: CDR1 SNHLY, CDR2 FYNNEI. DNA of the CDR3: TGTGCCAGCTCCCGAGGGAGCGGGGCGTCAGATACGCAGAATTTT. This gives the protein CASSRGSGASDTQNF.

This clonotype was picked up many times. CDR3 in amino acids: CSARDQGQGYTF. The CDR3 coding sequence is TGCAGTGCTAGAGATCAGGGTCAGGGCTACACCTTC. The chain combines TRBV20-1 with TRBJ1-2, with D tentatively TRBD1 (5 bases). The germline CDR1 and CDR2 sequences are DFQATT and SNEGSKA (reference sequence). CDR3 length equals 12 residues. Trimming left V 0 bases short and J 8 bases short, with 10 bases between.

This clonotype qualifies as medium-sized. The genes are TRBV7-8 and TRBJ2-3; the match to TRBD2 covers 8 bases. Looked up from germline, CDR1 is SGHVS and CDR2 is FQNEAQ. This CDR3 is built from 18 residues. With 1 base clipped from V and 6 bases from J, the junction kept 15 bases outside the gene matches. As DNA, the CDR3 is TGTGCCAGCAGCTTAGAGCGGGGGTTGAGCGGGAGATCTGATACGCAGTATTTT. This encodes CASSLERGLSGRSDTQYF.

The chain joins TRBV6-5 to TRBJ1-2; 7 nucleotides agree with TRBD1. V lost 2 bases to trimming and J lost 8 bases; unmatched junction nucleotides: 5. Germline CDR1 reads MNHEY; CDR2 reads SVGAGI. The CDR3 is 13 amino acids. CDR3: CASSYRQGYGYTF. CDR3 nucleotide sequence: TGTGCCAGCAGTTACAGACAGGGTTACGGCTACACCTTC.

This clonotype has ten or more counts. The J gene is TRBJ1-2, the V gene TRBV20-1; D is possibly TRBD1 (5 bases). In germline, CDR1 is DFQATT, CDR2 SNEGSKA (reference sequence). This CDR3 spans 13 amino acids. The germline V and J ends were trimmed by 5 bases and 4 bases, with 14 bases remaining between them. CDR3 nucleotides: TGCAGTGCTCCGGGGGAGGGGAGCTATGGCTACACCTTC. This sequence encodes CSAPGEGSYGYTF.

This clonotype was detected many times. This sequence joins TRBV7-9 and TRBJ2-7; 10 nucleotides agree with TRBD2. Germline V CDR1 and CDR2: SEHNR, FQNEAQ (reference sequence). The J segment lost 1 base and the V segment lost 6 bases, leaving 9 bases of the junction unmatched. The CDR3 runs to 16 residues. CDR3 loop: CASSSYGTSASYEQYF. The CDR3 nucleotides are TGTGCCAGCAGTTCATACGGGACTAGCGCATCCTACGAGCAGTACTTC.